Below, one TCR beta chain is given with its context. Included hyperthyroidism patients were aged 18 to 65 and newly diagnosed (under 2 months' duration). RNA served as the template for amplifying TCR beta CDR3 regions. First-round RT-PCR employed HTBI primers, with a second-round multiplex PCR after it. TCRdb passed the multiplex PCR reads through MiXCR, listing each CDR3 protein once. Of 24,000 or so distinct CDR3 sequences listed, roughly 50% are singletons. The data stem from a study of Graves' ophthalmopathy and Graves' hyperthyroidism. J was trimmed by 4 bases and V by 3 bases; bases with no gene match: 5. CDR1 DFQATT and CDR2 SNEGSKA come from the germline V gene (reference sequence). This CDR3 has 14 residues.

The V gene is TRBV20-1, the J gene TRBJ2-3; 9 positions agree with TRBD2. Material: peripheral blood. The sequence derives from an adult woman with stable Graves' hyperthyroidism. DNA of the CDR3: TGCAGTGCTAGTGGCGGGAGGGCCGCAGATACGCAGTATTTT. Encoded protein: CSASGGRAADTQYF.